Presented here are 7 T cell receptor beta chains from one specimen sequenced in a study of T cells in pancreatic ductal adenocarcinoma. Data came from immunoSEQ multiplex PCR; TCRdb stores just in-frame clones and leaves some out. This sample has 97,000 or so clones, with 90% to 95% found just once. Surgery without prior neoadjuvant therapy was the treatment of the selected pancreatic ductal adenocarcinoma patients. Sequenced material: PBMCs. The receptors were sampled from a human donor with pancreatic ductal adenocarcinoma.

CDR3 nucleotides: TGTGCCAGCAGCGCTAACGTCCGACTAGCGGGAGGTCATTACGAGCAGTACTTC. Amino acid sequence: CASSANVRLAGGHYEQYF. This sequence joins TRBV28 and TRBJ2-7, with 13 bases identical to TRBD2. V lost 6 bases and J lost 4; bases outside the gene matches: 15. The CDR3 covers 18 residues. Germline CDR1 and CDR2: MDHEN and SYDVKM.

V gene TRBV5-1 combines with J gene TRBJ2-4, with D possibly matching TRBD1 (6 bases). CDR1 is SGHRS, CDR2 YFSETQ, per germline. The CDR3 covers 14 residues. V lost 4 bases to trimming and J lost 6 bases, with 14 bases between them. CDR3 amino acids: CASSADSPINIQYF. The CDR3 DNA reads as TGCGCCAGCAGCGCGGACAGCCCAATAAACATTCAGTACTTC.

V usage is TRBV20-1 and J usage is TRBJ2-5; D not resolved. Germline CDR1 and CDR2: DFQATT and SNEGSKA (reference sequence). The V end lost 3 bases, the J end lost 6 bases, and 8 bases lay between the germline ends. The CDR3 runs to 11 residues. CDR3 sequence: CSASPQKTQYF. DNA for the CDR3: TGCAGTGCTAGCCCCCAGAAGACCCAGTACTTC.

The chain combines TRBV2 with TRBJ2-7; D is undetermined. The CDR3 has 14 residues. V dropped 2 bases and J dropped 0 bases, with 8 bases sitting between them. In germline, CDR1 is SNHLY, CDR2 FYNNEI. The CDR3, as DNA: TGTGCCAGCAGTGAATTCCGGAGCTCCTACGAGCAGTACTTC. Translating it yields CASSEFRSSYEQYF.

The J gene is TRBJ1-1, the V gene TRBV18; TRBD1 matches at 9 bases. Per the germline V gene, CDR1 is KGHSH and CDR2 is LQKENI. The V gene end was trimmed by 7 bases and the J gene end by 4 bases; junction bases not matched to a gene: 7. This CDR3 contains 14 residues. The CDR3 DNA is TGTGCCAGCTTTAAGACAGGGGGGGTCACTGAAGCTTTCTTT. This gives the protein CASFKTGGVTEAFF.

CDR3 DNA sequence: TGTGCCAGCTCACCGCAGCACACAGGGTCCTACGAGCAGTACTTC. Translation: CASSPQHTGSYEQYF. This chain connects TRBV18 to TRBJ2-7; weak D call: TRBD1 (6 bases). Germline V gene lookup returns CDR1 KGHSH and CDR2 LQKENI. This CDR3 contains 15 residues. Deletions cut 3 bases from V and 1 base from J, with 13 bases between.

The table lists this clone with a count of one. The chain recombines TRBV6-5 with TRBJ2-7; D perhaps matches TRBD1 (6 bases). CDR3 length equals 12 residues. Trimming cost V 10 bases and J 1 base, with 11 bases left between them. The germline V gene encodes CDR1 MNHEY and CDR2 SVGAGI. CDR3 DNA: TGTGCCACGAGGGGGTGGTCCTACGAGCAGTACTTC. It yields the protein CATRGWSYEQYF.